A single T cell receptor (beta chain) is shown here with its context. What it binds is not known. The repertoire was sequenced with immunoSEQ multiplex PCR; TCRdb's copy has only in-frame clones and lacks some. The sample records around 110,000 clones, roughly four fifths being singletons. The data were obtained in a study of T cell responses to AZD1222 COVID-19 vaccine. Notes on the study in general: Among vaccine-associated CD4 TCRs, coverage spanned spike, with dominance at 160-218 and 743-854. Increases in Spike-specific TCR breadth and depth were seen after two AZD1222 doses. It should be noted that donors were predominantly white British and more often female, and clonal diversity was possibly underestimated.

CDR3 size: 14 residues. CDR1 MNHEY and CDR2 SVGAGI come from the germline V gene. V gave up 5 bases and J gave up 3 bases, with 14 bases separating them. The V call is TRBV6-5, the J call TRBJ2-7; D perhaps matches TRBD2 (5 bases). The receptor was isolated from an adult in good health. This material consisted of peripheral blood, taken on day 0 of AZD1222 vaccination. As DNA, the CDR3 is TGTGCCAGCAGTCCCCCGGAGGCGGTCTACGAGCAGTACTTC. Protein product: CASSPPEAVYEQYF.